The 8 T cell receptor beta chains reported below all come from one sample, sequenced in a study of cytomegalovirus exposure and HLA in healthy donors. Primers included in the PCR were 60 Vbeta and 13 Jbeta primers. Data came from immunoSEQ multiplex PCR; TCRdb stores just in-frame clones and leaves some out. The table has roughly 99,000 clones, over 60% seen once. Source material: PBMCs. These receptors all come from a man aged 55 to 69 in good health and CMV-seropositive.

The chain combines TRBV29-1 with TRBJ1-2; TRBD1 matches 8 bases. There are 12 residues in the CDR3. J lost 7 bases, V lost 4 bases, and 5 bases had no gene match. CDR1 and CDR2 from the germline V gene are SQVTM and ANQGSEA. CDR3 region: CSVGLDRGGYTF. DNA for the CDR3: TGCAGCGTTGGCCTCGACAGGGGTGGCTACACCTTC.

The chain is built from TRBV2 and TRBJ1-5; weak D call: TRBD1 (6 bases). V was shortened by 8 bases and J by 0 bases, with 14 bases between the two germline ends. The germline V gene encodes CDR1 SNHLY and CDR2 FYNNEI. The CDR3 has 15 residues. The DNA of the CDR3 is TGTGCCAGCCGCCACAGGGACATTAGCAATCAGCCCCAGCATTTT. Translation gives CASRHRDISNQPQHF.

The chain combines TRBV5-1 with TRBJ2-3; perhaps TRBD1 as D (5 bases). The ends were cut back, 4 bases at V and 4 bases at J, with 13 bases in the middle. This CDR3 is built from 14 residues. Germline V gives CDR1 SGHRS, CDR2 YFSETQ. The CDR3 region is CASSRYQGPDTQYF. The CDR3 DNA follows: TGCGCCAGCAGCAGATACCAGGGCCCAGATACGCAGTATTTT.

This chain links TRBV2 with TRBJ1-2; D possibly corresponds to TRBD1 (6 bases). V lost 5 bases to trimming and J lost 4 bases, with 11 bases between them. CDR3 length: 13 residues. The germline V gene encodes CDR1 SNHLY and CDR2 FYNNEI. The chain's CDR3 is CASSPQGGYGYTF. The CDR3 DNA reads TGTGCCAGCAGTCCACAGGGCGGCTATGGCTACACCTTC.

This clone came up once. The chain combines TRBV6-5 with TRBJ2-7; tentative D call: TRBD1 (5 bases). The CDR3 contains 15 residues. Germline loops: CDR1 MNHEY, CDR2 SVGAGI. Between the trimmed V and J ends, which lost 5 bases and 2 bases, there was a span of 16 bases. The CDR3 loop is CASSTRDGVAYEQYF. CDR3 nucleotides: TGTGCCAGCAGTACCAGGGATGGCGTAGCCTACGAGCAGTACTTC.

This chain joins TRBV6-1 and TRBJ2-3; 8 bases agree with TRBD1. V was pared by 5 bases and J by 6 bases, with 10 bases of the junction left unmatched. This CDR3 has 15 residues. Germline V lookup: CDR1 MNHNS, CDR2 SASEGT. The CDR3 nucleotides read TGTGCCAGCAGTACGGACAGGGAGCGCGGGGATACGCAGTATTTT. As protein: CASSTDRERGDTQYF.

The rearrangement joins TRBV5-1 to TRBJ2-3; 11 bases fit TRBD2. V was clipped by 4 bases and J by 5 bases; unmatched bases: 9. This CDR3 has 16 residues. In germline, CDR1 is SGHRS, CDR2 YFSETQ. This CDR3 is CASSGPTSGGIDTQYF. The CDR3 DNA is TGCGCCAGCAGCGGCCCCACTAGCGGGGGAATAGATACGCAGTATTTT.

The rearrangement joins TRBV6-6 to TRBJ2-2; D is possibly TRBD1 (6 bases). Germline V gene data show CDR1 as MNHNY and CDR2 as SVGAGI (reference sequence). Trimming took 6 bases from V and 1 from J, leaving 12 bases between them. CDR3 length: 15 residues. CDR3 bases: TGTGCCAGCAGCCCCAGGGGTCGGAACACCGGGGAGCTGTTTTTT. Its translation is CASSPRGRNTGELFF.